This section outlines one TCR beta chain sequence together with its context. This sample was taken from a study of blood T cell repertoires in COVID-19. Study summary: Samples came from the United States, Italy and Spain, spanning acute and convalescent COVID-19. Sample material is recorded as cDNA or gDNA derived from T cells, B-cell-depleted T cells, or PBMCs.

The germline gives CDR1 LGHDT, CDR2 YNNKEL (reference sequence). This CDR3 is built from 14 residues. V lost 4 bases to trimming and J lost 5 bases; unmatched junction nucleotides: 5. Generated by immunoSEQ multiplex PCR, the TCRdb table keeps only in-frame clones and is missing some. The profile covers a few hundred thousand clones, with approximately 81% appearing a single time and 2.5% to 3% taken by the ten largest. Assignments of participants to cohorts depended upon their own reported clinical history. This receptor was identified in a woman aged 45 to 65 who had recovered from COVID-19. Sample: PBMCs or T cells enriched from blood (not recorded which). The genes are TRBV3-1 (or the pseudogene TRBV3-2) and TRBJ1-5; TRBD1 agrees at 7 bases. In DNA form, the CDR3 reads TGTGCCAGCAGCCTTGGGACAGCGGATCAGCCCCAGCATTTT. This sequence encodes CASSLGTADQPQHF.